Sequencing of this T cell receptor (beta chain) was carried out in a study of T cells after yellow fever vaccination. Study-level findings and limits: Abundant bulk-derived clonotypes could contaminate FACS-sorted repertoires. Most primary-vaccination clones reappeared after the booster (less than 98% CD4, more than 70% CD8).

Notes on this clonotype: Its target is not known.

CDR1 is SGHTA, CDR2 FQGNSA, per germline. This CDR3 region has 13 residues. V was pared by 8 bases and J by 4 bases, with 12 bases between. TCRdb passed the 5' RACE reads through MiXCR, listing each CDR3 protein once. The sample yields some 150,000 distinct CDR3 sequences, under 8% seen once. The origin of this receptor is a man under 40 who received the YFV17D yellow fever vaccine. The sample was CD4+ T cells sorted from PBMCs, taken 10 days after the yellow fever booster vaccination. The genes are TRBV7-2 and TRBJ1-5; D gene ambiguous. The CDR3 loop reads CASAGALNQPQHF. The CDR3 region has the DNA TGTGCCAGCGCAGGAGCATTAAATCAGCCCCAGCATTTT.